Sequencing of this TCR beta chain was carried out in a study of blood T cell repertoires in COVID-19. Study information: From the United States, Italy and Spain came samples of acute and convalescent COVID-19. PBMCs, B-cell-depleted T cells, or T cells provided the cDNA or gDNA that made up the material.

Enrolled during active infection, Seattle patients were then followed longitudinally. Original processing notes: Amplifying reference gene primers gave estimates of nucleated cell counts. Sequencing was performed with immunoSEQ multiplex PCR; in TCRdb, only in-frame clones are kept and a portion is missing. V and J calls and clone size are as listed in that table; D and trimming were resolved from the DNA. The table shows over 150,000 clones, with 75% to 85% occurring only once. The sequenced material came from peripheral blood. The source of this sequence is a woman aged 55-75 years with COVID-19, enrolled during active disease.

The CDR3 here is CASSFQGGDTQYF. The CDR3 DNA reads as TGTGCCAGCAGCTTCCAGGGAGGAGATACGCAGTATTTT. V usage is TRBV5-5 and J usage is TRBJ2-3; a weak D match, TRBD2 (6 bases). Trimming took 2 bases from V and 5 from J, leaving 9 bases between them. The CDR3 runs 13 residues. From germline, CDR1 is SGHKS and CDR2 YYEKEE (reference sequence).